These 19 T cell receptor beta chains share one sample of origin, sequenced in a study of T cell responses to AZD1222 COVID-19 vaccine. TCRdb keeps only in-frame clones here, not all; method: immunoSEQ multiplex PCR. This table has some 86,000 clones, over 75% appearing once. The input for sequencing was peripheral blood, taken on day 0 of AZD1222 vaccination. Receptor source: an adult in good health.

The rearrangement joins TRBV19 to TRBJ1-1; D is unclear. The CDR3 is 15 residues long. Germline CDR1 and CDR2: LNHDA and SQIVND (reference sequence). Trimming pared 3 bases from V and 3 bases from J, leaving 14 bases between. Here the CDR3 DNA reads TGTGCCAGTAGTATGGCAGGAGGGTTTGACACTGAAGCTTTCTTT. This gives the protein CASSMAGGFDTEAFF.

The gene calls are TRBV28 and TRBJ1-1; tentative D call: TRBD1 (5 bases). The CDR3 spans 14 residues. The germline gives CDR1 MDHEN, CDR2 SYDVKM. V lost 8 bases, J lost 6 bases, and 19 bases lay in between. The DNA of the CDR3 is TGTGCCAGCTCCGGGACCATGGGGAATTCTGAAGCTTTCTTT. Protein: CASSGTMGNSEAFF.

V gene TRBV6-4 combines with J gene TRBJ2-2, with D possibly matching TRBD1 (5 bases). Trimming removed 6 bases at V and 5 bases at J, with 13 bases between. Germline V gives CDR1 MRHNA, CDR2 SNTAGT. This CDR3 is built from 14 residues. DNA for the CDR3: TGTGCCAGCAGCGCAGGGTTGCGGACCGGGGAGCTGTTTTTT. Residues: CASSAGLRTGELFF.

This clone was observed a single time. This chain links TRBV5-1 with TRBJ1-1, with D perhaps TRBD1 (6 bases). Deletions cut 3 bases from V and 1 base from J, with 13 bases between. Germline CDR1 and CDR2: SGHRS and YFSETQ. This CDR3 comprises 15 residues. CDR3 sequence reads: CASSSSGQPNTEAFF. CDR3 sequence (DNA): TGCGCCAGCAGCTCTTCCGGACAGCCGAACACTGAAGCTTTCTTT.

Here the CDR3 reads CASRLSGTGEAEAFF. As DNA, the CDR3 is TGTGCCAGCCGACTATCCGGGACAGGGGAGGCTGAAGCTTTCTTT. The V gene is TRBV27, the J gene TRBJ1-1; 10 bases align to TRBD1. In germline, CDR1 is MNHEY, CDR2 SMNVEV (reference sequence). The CDR3 is 15 amino acids. The V segment lost 8 bases and the J segment 6 bases; nucleotides outside the gene matches: 12.

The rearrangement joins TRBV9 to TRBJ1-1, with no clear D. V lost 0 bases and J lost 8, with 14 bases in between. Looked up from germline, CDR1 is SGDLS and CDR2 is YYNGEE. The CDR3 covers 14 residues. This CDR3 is CASSVAMVAGEAFF. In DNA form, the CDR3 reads TGTGCCAGCAGCGTAGCAATGGTGGCAGGCGAAGCTTTCTTT.

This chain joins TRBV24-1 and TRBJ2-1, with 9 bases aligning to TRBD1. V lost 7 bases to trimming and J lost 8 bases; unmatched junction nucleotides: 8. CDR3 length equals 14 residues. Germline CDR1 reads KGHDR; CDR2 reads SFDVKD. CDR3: CATSSDRGTDEQFF. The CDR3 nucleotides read TGTGCCACCAGCTCCGACAGGGGGACCGATGAGCAGTTCTTC.

CDR3 residues: CASSFGLSTDTQYF. DNA of the CDR3: TGTGCCAGCAGCTTTGGGTTAAGCACAGATACGCAGTATTTT. The gene calls are TRBV11-3 and TRBJ2-3, with D unclear. Per the germline V gene, CDR1 is SGHNT and CDR2 is YENEEA. With 3 bases removed from V and 0 bases from J, the gap between germline ends came to 7 bases. CDR3 length: 14 amino acids.

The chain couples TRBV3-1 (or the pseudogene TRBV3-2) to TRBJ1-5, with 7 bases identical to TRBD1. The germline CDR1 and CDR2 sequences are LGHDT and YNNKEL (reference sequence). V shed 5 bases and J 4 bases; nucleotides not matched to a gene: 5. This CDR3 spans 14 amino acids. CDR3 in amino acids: CASSGGQANQPQHF. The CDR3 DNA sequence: TGTGCCAGCAGCGGAGGACAGGCTAATCAGCCCCAGCATTTT.

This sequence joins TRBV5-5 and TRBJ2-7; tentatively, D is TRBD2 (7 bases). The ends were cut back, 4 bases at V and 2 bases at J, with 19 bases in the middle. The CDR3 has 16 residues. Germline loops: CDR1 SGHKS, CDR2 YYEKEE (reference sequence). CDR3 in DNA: TGTGCCAGCAGCCTAGGGGGGGCAGGGGCCGCCTACGAGCAGTACTTC. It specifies CASSLGGAGAAYEQYF.

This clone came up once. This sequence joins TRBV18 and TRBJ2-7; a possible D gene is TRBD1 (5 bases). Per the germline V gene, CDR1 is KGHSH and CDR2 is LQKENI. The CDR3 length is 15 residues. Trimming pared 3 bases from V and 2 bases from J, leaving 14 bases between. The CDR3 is CASSPSPRAPYEQYF. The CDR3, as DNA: TGTGCCAGCTCACCGTCCCCCAGGGCCCCCTACGAGCAGTACTTC. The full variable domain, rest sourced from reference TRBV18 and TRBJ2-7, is NAGVMQNPRHLVRRRGQEARLRCSPMKGHSHVYWYRQLPEEGLKFMVYLQKENIIDESGMPKERFSAEFPKEGPSILRIQQVVRGDSAAYFCASSPSPRAPYEQYFGPGTRLTVT.

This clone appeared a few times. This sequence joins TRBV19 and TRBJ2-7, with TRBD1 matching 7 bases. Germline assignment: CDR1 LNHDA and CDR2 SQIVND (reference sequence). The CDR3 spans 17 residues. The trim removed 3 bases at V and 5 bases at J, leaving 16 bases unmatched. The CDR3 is CASSISTGDGSLNEQYF. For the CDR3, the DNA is TGTGCCAGTAGTATTTCCACAGGGGATGGTTCACTGAACGAGCAGTACTTC.

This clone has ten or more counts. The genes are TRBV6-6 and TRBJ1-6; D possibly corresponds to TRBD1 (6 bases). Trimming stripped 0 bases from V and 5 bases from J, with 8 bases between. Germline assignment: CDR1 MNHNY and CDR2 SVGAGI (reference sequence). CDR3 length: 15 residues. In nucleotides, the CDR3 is TGTGCCAGCAGTTACTCGGACAGTGATAATTCACCCCTCCACTTT. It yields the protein CASSYSDSDNSPLHF.

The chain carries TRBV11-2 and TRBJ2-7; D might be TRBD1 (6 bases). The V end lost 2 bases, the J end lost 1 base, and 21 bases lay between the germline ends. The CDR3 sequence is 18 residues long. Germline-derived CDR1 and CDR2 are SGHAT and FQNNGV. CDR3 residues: CASSLRGMDRVGSYEQYF. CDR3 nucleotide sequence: TGTGCCAGCAGCTTAAGGGGGATGGACAGAGTAGGGTCCTACGAGCAGTACTTC.

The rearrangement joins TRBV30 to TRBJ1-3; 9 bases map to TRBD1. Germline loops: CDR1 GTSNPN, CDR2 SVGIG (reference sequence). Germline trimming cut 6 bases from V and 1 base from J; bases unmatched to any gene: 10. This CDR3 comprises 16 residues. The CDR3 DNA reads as TGTGCCTGTTTTAGGGACAGGGCCCGTTCTGGAAACACCATATATTTT. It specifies CACFRDRARSGNTIYF.

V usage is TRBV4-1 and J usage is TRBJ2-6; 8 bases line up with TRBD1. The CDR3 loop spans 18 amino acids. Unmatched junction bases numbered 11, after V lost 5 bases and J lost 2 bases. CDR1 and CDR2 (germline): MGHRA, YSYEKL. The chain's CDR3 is CASSSRTGFRAGANVLTF. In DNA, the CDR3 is TGCGCCAGCAGCTCAAGGACAGGGTTTAGGGCTGGGGCCAACGTCCTGACTTTC.

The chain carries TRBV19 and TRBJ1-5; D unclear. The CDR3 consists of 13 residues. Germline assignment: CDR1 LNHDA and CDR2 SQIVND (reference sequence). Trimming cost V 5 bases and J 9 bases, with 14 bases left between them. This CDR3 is CASSPTPMGPQHF. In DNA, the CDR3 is TGTGCCAGTAGTCCTACACCCATGGGGCCCCAGCATTTT.

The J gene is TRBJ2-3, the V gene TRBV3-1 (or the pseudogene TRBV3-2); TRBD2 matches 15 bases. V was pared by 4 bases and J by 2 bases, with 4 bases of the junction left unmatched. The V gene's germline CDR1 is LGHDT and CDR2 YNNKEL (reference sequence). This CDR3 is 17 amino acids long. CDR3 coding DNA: TGTGCCAGCAGCCGAGGGACTAGCGGGGGGACCACAGATACGCAGTATTTT. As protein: CASSRGTSGGTTDTQYF.

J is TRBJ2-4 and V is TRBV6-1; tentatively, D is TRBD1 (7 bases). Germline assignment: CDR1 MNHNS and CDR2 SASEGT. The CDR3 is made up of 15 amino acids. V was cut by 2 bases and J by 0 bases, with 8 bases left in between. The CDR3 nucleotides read TGTGCCAGCAGTGAACAGGGGGGAGCCAAAAACATTCAGTACTTC. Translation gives CASSEQGGAKNIQYF.